This T cell receptor beta chain was obtained from a study of blood T cell repertoires in COVID-19. Study-level background: The study drew acute and convalescent COVID-19 samples from the United States, Italy and Spain. Sources were T cells, B-cell-depleted T cells, or PBMCs; the material itself was cDNA or gDNA.

Authors' data handling: Amplification from reference gene primers served as the basis for estimated nucleated cell counts. Sequenced by immunoSEQ multiplex PCR; TCRdb stores in-frame clones only, minus some. V and J calls and clone size come straight from that table; D and trimming were deduced from the DNA. The sample has roughly 300,000 clones; over 75% are singletons. Specimen: peripheral blood. The source of this sequence is a human donor in a cohort sampled during active COVID-19.

CDR3 coding DNA: TGTGCCACCAGTGGGGGAGTAGTATTCACAGATACGCAGTATTTT. Its protein is CATSGGVVFTDTQYF. V and J are TRBV24-1 and TRBJ2-3, with D possibly being TRBD2 (5 bases). The CDR3 runs to 15 residues. Per the germline V gene, CDR1 is KGHDR and CDR2 is SFDVKD. V lost 5 bases and J lost 2, with 13 bases in between.